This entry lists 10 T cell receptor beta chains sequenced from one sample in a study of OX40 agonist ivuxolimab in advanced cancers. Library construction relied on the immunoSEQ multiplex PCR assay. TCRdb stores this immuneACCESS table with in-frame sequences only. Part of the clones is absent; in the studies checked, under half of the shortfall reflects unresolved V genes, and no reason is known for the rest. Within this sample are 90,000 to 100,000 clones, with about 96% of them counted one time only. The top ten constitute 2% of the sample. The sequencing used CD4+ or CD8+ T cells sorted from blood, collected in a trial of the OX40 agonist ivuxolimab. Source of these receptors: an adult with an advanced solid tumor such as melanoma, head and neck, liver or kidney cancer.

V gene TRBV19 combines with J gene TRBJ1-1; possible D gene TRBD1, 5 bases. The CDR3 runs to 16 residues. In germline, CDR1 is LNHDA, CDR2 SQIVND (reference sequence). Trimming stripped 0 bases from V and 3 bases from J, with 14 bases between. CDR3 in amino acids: CASSIDHRGLYTEAFF. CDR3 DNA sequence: TGTGCCAGTAGTATAGATCACCGGGGACTTTACACTGAAGCTTTCTTT.

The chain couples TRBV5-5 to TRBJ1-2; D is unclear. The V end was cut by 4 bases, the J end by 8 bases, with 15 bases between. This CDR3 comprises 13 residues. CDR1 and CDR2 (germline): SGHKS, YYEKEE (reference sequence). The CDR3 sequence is CASSTRTLGGYTF. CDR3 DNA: TGTGCCAGCAGCACCCGTACACTGGGAGGCTACACCTTC.

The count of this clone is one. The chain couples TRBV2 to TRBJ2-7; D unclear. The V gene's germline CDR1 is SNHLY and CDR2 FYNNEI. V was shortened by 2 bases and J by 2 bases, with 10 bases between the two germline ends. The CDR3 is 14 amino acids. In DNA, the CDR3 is TGTGCCAGCAGTGAACTCCCGTTAACCTACGAGCAGTACTTC. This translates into CASSELPLTYEQYF.

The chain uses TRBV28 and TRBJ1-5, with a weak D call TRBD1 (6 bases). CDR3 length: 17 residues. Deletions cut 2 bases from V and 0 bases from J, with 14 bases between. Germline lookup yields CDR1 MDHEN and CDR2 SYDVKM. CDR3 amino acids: CASSLMDRSYSNQPQHF. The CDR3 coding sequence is TGTGCCAGCAGTTTAATGGACAGATCCTATAGCAATCAGCCCCAGCATTTT.

The CDR3 sequence: CASSLFPGQEAFF. CDR3 coding DNA: TGTGCCAGCAGCTTGTTCCCGGGCCAAGAAGCTTTCTTT. The rearrangement joins TRBV5-4 to TRBJ1-1; the D is unclear. Trimming removed 1 base from V and 8 bases from J, with 12 bases in between. Germline assignment: CDR1 SGHNT and CDR2 YYREEE (reference sequence). The length of the CDR3 is 13 residues. Combining the CDR3 with reference TRBV5-4 and TRBJ1-1 gives the whole variable domain ETGVTQSPTHLIKTRGQQVTLRCSSQSGHNTVSWYQQALGQGPQFIFQYYREEENGRGNFPPRFSGLQFPNYSSELNVNALELDDSALYLCASSLFPGQEAFFGQGTRLTVV.

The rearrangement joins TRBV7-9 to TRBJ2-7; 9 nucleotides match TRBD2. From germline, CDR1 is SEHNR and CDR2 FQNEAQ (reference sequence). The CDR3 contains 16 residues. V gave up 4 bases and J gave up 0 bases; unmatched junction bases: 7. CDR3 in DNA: TGTGCCAGCAGCTCCCGGACTAGCGAGAGCTCCTACGAGCAGTACTTC. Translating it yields CASSSRTSESSYEQYF.

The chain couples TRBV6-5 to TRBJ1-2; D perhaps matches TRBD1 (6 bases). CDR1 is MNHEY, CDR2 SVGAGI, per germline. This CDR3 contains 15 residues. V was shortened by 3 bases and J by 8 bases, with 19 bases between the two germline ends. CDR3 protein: CASSYRGTRADGYTF. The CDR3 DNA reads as TGTGCCAGCAGTTATCGAGGGACACGGGCTGACGGCTACACCTTC.

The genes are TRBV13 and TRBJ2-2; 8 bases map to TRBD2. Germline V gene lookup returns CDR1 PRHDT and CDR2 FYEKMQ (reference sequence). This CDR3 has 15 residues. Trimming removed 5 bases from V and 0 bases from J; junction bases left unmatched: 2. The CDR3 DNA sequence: TGTGCCAGCAGCCCCGGGGGGGCGAACACCGGGGAGCTGTTTTTT. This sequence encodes CASSPGGANTGELFF.

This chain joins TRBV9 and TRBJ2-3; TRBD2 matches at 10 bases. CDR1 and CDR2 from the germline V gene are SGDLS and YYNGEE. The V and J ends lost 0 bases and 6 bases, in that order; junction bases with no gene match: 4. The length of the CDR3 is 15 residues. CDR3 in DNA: TGTGCCAGCAGCGTAGATAGCGGGGGGTGGGATACGCAGTATTTT. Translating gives CASSVDSGGWDTQYF.

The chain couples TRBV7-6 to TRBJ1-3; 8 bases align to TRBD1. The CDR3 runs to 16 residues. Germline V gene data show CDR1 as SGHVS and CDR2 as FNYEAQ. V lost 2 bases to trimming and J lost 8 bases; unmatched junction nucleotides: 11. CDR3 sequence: CASSLPAGGGGHTIYF. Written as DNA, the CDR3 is TGTGCCAGCAGCTTACCCGCAGGGGGCGGCGGGCACACCATATATTTT.